This T cell receptor (beta chain) comes out of a study of cytomegalovirus exposure and HLA in healthy donors. Concerning this clone: Its target is not known.

PCR used 60 Vbeta primers and 13 Jbeta primers. Profiling relied on immunoSEQ multiplex PCR, and the TCRdb table lists in-frame clones only, not all of them. The sample yields 130,000 or so clones, around 66% seen once. Study-wide points: The study found most TCR sequences rare, yet found some public TCRs in many donors.

Germline CDR1 MNHEY, CDR2 SVGAGI. The CDR3 is made up of 14 amino acids. V was cut by 6 bases and J by 3 bases, with 12 bases left in between. The receptor was derived from a man aged 18-30 years in good health and CMV-seronegative. Sequenced sample: PBMCs. This chain uses TRBV6-5 with TRBJ2-1; TRBD1 might be the D (6 bases). The CDR3 reads CASRTGLDYNEQFF. The CDR3 DNA reads as TGTGCCAGCAGAACAGGGCTGGACTACAATGAGCAGTTCTTC.